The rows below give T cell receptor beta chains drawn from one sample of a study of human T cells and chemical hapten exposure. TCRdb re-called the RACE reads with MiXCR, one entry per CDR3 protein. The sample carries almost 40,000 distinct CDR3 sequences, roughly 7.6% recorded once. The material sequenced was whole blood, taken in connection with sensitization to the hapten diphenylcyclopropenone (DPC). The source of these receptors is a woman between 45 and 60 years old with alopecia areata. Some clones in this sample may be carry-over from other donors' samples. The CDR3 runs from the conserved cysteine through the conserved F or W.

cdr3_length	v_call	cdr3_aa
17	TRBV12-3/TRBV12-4	CASSLAQGQGAWYGYTF
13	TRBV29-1	CSPRREGTTEAFF
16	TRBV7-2	CASSQKGRGQTETQYF
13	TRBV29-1	CSVVHGGTDTQYF
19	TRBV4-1	CASSPRGTSGRHTYNEQFF
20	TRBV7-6	CASSREAGTPVAASSYEQYF
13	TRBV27	CATTDRLNTEAFF
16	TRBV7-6	CASSLALAGTTDTQYF
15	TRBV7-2	CASSSRQALNTEAFF
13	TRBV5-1	CASSSSTNEKLFF
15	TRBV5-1	CASSSQGESYNEQFF
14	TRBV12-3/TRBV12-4	CASSFPTLNTEAFF
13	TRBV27	CASSFASGKGQYF
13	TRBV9	CASSNGTPYGYTF
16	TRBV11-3	CASSLSAYDSGNTIYF
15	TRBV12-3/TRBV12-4	CASSRGTSAGDTQYF
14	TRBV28	CASKAPPPSYEQYF
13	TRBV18	CASSPGQYVEQYF
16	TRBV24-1	CATSDLLADGYNEQFF
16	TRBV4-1	CASSQAYPGQLYEQYF
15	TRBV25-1	CASSELSSTYNEQFF
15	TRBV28	CASNRGGANNQPQHF
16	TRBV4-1	CASSQDGGDVGYGYTF
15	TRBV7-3	CASSLSGRAINEQYF
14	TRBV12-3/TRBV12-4	CASSLGVGANVLTF
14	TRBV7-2	CASSLDYGNQPQHF
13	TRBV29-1	CSVVRYRDTEAFF
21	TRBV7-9	CASSLGLPGGPRLSFTDTQYF
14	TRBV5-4	CASSVWAGKETQYF
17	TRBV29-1	CSVEIGGVHFSGNTIYF
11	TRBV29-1	CSVEDRETQYF
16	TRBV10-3	CAISESRTSRRPEAFF
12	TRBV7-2	CASSLVPYEQYF
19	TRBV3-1	CASSRFSGTSGTSTDTQYF
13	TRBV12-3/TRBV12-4	CASSSGGPYEQYF
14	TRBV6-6	CASNGDRVDQPQHF
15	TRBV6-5	CASSYSGIYSYEQYF
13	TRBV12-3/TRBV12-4	CASQTSFTGELFF
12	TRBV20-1	CSARQMNTEAFF
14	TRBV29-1	CSVASGRREETQYF
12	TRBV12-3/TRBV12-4	CASSFSGQPQHF
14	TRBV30	CAWSVHGQFEGAFF
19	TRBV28	CASSFRGRLAGGSYNEQFF